A single T cell receptor beta chain is shown here with its context. Its antigen is undetermined. The data derive from a study of shared clonotypes between healthy human individuals. Overall study context: Those who served as donors were two women and three men between the ages of 18 and 49. Findings and caveats of the study: Few donors restricted represented genetic and exposure-history diversity.

There were only Caucasian adults among the donors, and all lived in Nashville, Tennessee. Source study methods: Filtering differed since immunoSEQ provided only junctions, with no quality scores. Clones were read by immunoSEQ multiplex PCR, and TCRdb kept only the in-frame ones, dropping some. D and trimming were read from the DNA, whereas the V and J calls and clone size are those reported in that table. Here the sample spans roughly 1,600,000 clones, about 98.5% being singletons. The CDR3 is 14 residues long. Germline CDR1 reads SGHTA; CDR2 reads FQGNSA. The V segment lost 1 base and the J segment 8 bases; nucleotides outside the gene matches: 4.

This receptor was taken from a man aged 25 to 40 in good health. Input material: naive CD4+ T cells sorted from blood. The subset is: CD45RA+ positively selected. The rearrangement joins TRBV7-2 to TRBJ2-1; 8 positions agree with TRBD2. The CDR3 DNA reads as TGTGCCAGCAGCTTAGTAGGCGGGGGGTATGAGCAGTTCTTC. It encodes CASSLVGGGYEQFF.